These T cell receptor beta chains were read from a single sample in a study of CD8 T cells in Susac syndrome. MiXCR, run by TCRdb on the immunoSEQ multiplex PCR reads, gives a single entry per CDR3 protein. The repertoire holds some 95,000 distinct CDR3 sequences, with over 85% as singletons. The sample taken for sequencing was CD8+ T cells from PBMCs. The receptors originated from a human donor in good health. Each CDR3 is given with its conserved first and last residue. The D gene is left open where the match is weak. Some rows have no size entry. The others give once, few or many, or a class for an expanded clone.

clone size	V gene	CDR3 length	J gene	D gene	CDR3 DNA	CDR3 protein
-	TRBV5-4	15	TRBJ1-2	-	TGTGCCAGCAGCTTGGGGGGGCCCGACCCTAGGGGCTACACCTTC	CASSLGGPDPRGYTF
-	TRBV27	17	TRBJ1-5	TRBD1	TGTGCCAGCAGTCTACTCCTGGGACAGTTGAACAATCAGCCCCAGCATTTT	CASSLLLGQLNNQPQHF
-	TRBV27	17	TRBJ1-1	TRBD1	TGTGCCAGCAGCCGAACTTTAACAGGGGGGCTTAACACTGAAGCTTTCTTT	CASSRTLTGGLNTEAFF
-	TRBV6-5	16	TRBJ1-2	TRBD1	TGTGCCAGCAGTTATTCCCCACAGGGGATTGGTGATGGCTACACCTTC	CASSYSPQGIGDGYTF
-	TRBV20-1	14	TRBJ1-1	-	TGCAGTGCCGATATCTCGGGAACGAACACTGAAGCTTTCTTT	CSADISGTNTEAFF
-	TRBV13	12	TRBJ1-2	-	TGTGCCAGCAGCCTGGGAGATTATGGCTACACCTTC	CASSLGDYGYTF
-	TRBV6-5	14	TRBJ2-1	-	TGTGCCAGCACCATTCAATCCTGGGACTCAAGGGGAATCTTC	CASTIQSWDSRGIF
-	TRBV3-1	20	TRBJ2-4	-	TGTGCCAGCAGCCAAGATCGACTGGCTTTGAGGATGGTAGCCAAAAACATTCAGTACTTC	CASSQDRLALRMVAKNIQYF
-	TRBV3-1	16	TRBJ2-5	-	TGTGCCAGCAGCCAAGGACGCACAGCCACTAAAGAGACCCAGTACTTC	CASSQGRTATKETQYF
-	TRBV20-1	14	TRBJ2-7	-	TGCAGTGCTAGAGATCGGGACCAGTTCTACGAGCAGTACTTC	CSARDRDQFYEQYF
-	TRBV4-1	15	TRBJ1-5	TRBD1	TGCGCCAGCAGCCAAGAAGGGACAGTCTATCAGCCCCAGCATTTT	CASSQEGTVYQPQHF
-	TRBV12-3/TRBV12-4	11	TRBJ1-5	-	TGTGCCAGCGCGGTGGGCCAGCCCCAGCATTTT	CASAVGQPQHF
-	TRBV19	11	TRBJ1-2	-	TGTGCCAGTAAACTAGGCTATGGCTACACCTTC	CASKLGYGYTF
-	TRBV24-1	14	TRBJ2-3	-	TGTGCCACCACCAGCGGCGGAAGCACAGATACGCAGTATTTT	CATTSGGSTDTQYF
-	TRBV13	13	TRBJ2-7	TRBD2	TGTGCCAGCAGCTTCCAACTAGCGCCCGAGCAGTACTTC	CASSFQLAPEQYF
-	TRBV7-2	15	TRBJ2-2	-	TGTGCCAGCAGCGACCAGTGGGAGAACACCGGGGAGCTGTTTTTT	CASSDQWENTGELFF
-	TRBV2	15	TRBJ1-5	-	TGTGCCAGCAGTTTGGGTTACAAAGGCAATCAGCCCCAGCATTTT	CASSLGYKGNQPQHF
-	TRBV7-8	11	TRBJ1-2	-	TGTGCCAGCAGGGATAACTATGGCTACACCTTC	CASRDNYGYTF
-	TRBV29-1	11	TRBJ1-1	TRBD1	TGCAGCGTGTTGGACAGGGGTGAAGCTTTCTTT	CSVLDRGEAFF
-	TRBV7-9	12	TRBJ1-2	-	TGTGCCAGCAGCTTAGTCGGGGGAAGCTACACCTTC	CASSLVGGSYTF
-	TRBV15	16	TRBJ2-7	TRBD2	TGTGCCACCAGCAGAGATTCTGGCGGGGGGACCTACGAGCAGTACTTC	CATSRDSGGGTYEQYF
once	TRBV2	11	TRBJ2-7	-	TGTGCCACCAGGGGTGAGAGCGAGCAGTACTTC	CATRGESEQYF
-	TRBV27	15	TRBJ1-4	-	TGTGCCAGCAGTGGAAACAGGGAAGTTAATGAAAAACTGTTTTTT	CASSGNREVNEKLFF
-	TRBV7-9	15	TRBJ1-3	-	TGTGCCAGCAGCTTACCAGTTAGCTCTGGAAACACCATATATTTT	CASSLPVSSGNTIYF
once	TRBV4-1	16	TRBJ2-5	TRBD2	TGCGCCAGCAGCGGAGCTAGCGGGGGGATACAAGAGACCCAGTACTTC	CASSGASGGIQETQYF
-	TRBV12-3/TRBV12-4	12	TRBJ2-7	-	TGTGCCAGTACTCTAGGAGGGGGCGAGCAGTACTTC	CASTLGGGEQYF
once	TRBV5-6	14	TRBJ1-1	-	TGTGCCAGCAGTTCCTCGGGGGCGCACACTGAAGCTTTCTTT	CASSSSGAHTEAFF
-	TRBV12-3/TRBV12-4	10	TRBJ1-1	-	TGTGCCATCATGGGAACTGAAGCTTTCTTT	CAIMGTEAFF
-	TRBV13	13	TRBJ2-4	TRBD1	TGTGCCAGCAGCTTAGGCGGGACAGACATTCAGTACTTC	CASSLGGTDIQYF
-	TRBV20-1	14	TRBJ2-7	-	TGCAGTGCTAGAGCCCGGGACCTCGCCTACGAGCAGTACTTC	CSARARDLAYEQYF
-	TRBV7-9	14	TRBJ1-5	-	TGTGCCAGCAGCTCCGCCTACGGCAATCAGCCCCAGCATTTT	CASSSAYGNQPQHF
-	TRBV19	15	TRBJ1-1	-	TGTGCCAGTAGTATCCCCTGGCAGGGAGGGACTGAAGCTTTCTTT	CASSIPWQGGTEAFF
-	TRBV3-1	12	TRBJ2-1	-	TGTGCCAGCAGCCAAGACCTCAATGAGCAGTTCTTC	CASSQDLNEQFF
-	TRBV6-1	13	TRBJ1-1	-	TGTGCCAGCGCAGGGAATTCGAACACTGAAGCTTTCTTT	CASAGNSNTEAFF
few	TRBV19	13	TRBJ2-2	-	TGTGCCAGTAGTATAGGAGGGGCCGGGGAGCTGTTTTTT	CASSIGGAGELFF
-	TRBV2	15	TRBJ1-1	-	TGTGCCAGCAGTGTTGGAGATAGCTTGAACACTGAAGCTTTCTTT	CASSVGDSLNTEAFF
-	TRBV6-5	12	TRBJ1-1	-	TGTGCCAGCAGTTACCCAGGGGTTGAAGCTTTCTTT	CASSYPGVEAFF
-	TRBV27	14	TRBJ1-6	-	TGTGCCAGCAGCCCCGTAGAGGGAACTTCACCCCTCCACTTT	CASSPVEGTSPLHF
-	TRBV6-5	14	TRBJ2-5	-	TGTGCCAGCAGTTACTCAGACGCCCAAGAGACCCAGTACTTC	CASSYSDAQETQYF
-	TRBV3-1	15	TRBJ1-2	-	TGTGCCAGCAGCCAACAGAGGGCTAGGGGATCCGGCTACACCTTC	CASSQQRARGSGYTF
-	TRBV9	15	TRBJ2-1	TRBD2	TGTGCCAGCAGCGTAGGCGGGGGGGTCTACAATGAGCAGTTCTTC	CASSVGGGVYNEQFF
-	TRBV20-1	14	TRBJ1-2	-	TGCAGTGCTAGAGCCCCAGGCAGTTGGTATGGCTACACCTTC	CSARAPGSWYGYTF
-	TRBV12-3/TRBV12-4	16	TRBJ1-5	TRBD1	TGTGCCAGCAGTTCCCCGGACAGGGCAAGCAATCAGCCCCAGCATTTT	CASSSPDRASNQPQHF
-	TRBV27	15	TRBJ1-1	-	TGTGCCAGCAGTTTATCCCGGGGTCTGGGCACTGAAGCTTTCTTT	CASSLSRGLGTEAFF
-	TRBV4-1	13	TRBJ1-1	-	TGCGCCAGCAGCCAACAAACAGGCAGTGAAGCTTTCTTT	CASSQQTGSEAFF
-	TRBV9	13	TRBJ2-3	-	TGTGCCAGCAGCGCACCAGTTCAGGATACGCAGTATTTT	CASSAPVQDTQYF
-	TRBV27	16	TRBJ2-3	-	TGTGCCAGCAGTTTTTTAGGAGGCTCCGGCACAGATACGCAGTATTTT	CASSFLGGSGTDTQYF
-	TRBV27	14	TRBJ2-7	TRBD1	TGTGCCAGCAGTTTAAGAGGACAGGGAAGGGAGCAGTACTTC	CASSLRGQGREQYF